The clone carrying this T cell receptor beta chain was recorded a few times. Antigen unknown. There are 16 residues in the CDR3. The V gene end was trimmed by 2 bases and the J gene end by 0 bases; junction bases not matched to a gene: 7. The V gene's germline CDR1 is MDHEN and CDR2 SYDVKM. This record belongs to a study of metastatic and nonmetastatic thyroid tumors. Across the whole study: Across peripheral blood and tumor or nodule tissue samples taken from malignant and benign thyroid patients, the repertoires were compared with one another. Study-level results: Malignant tumors reportedly showed significantly higher TCR beta diversity than benign nodules in both blood and tumor.

Prior to thyroid surgery, none of the patients had received any treatment. TCRdb reanalyzed the PCR reads via MiXCR. The sample records 10,000 to 15,000 clones, under 30% being singletons. The TCR was taken from a female donor with papillary thyroid cancer or a benign thyroid nodule (not recorded which). Some clones in this sample may be carry-over from other donors' samples. The chain is built from TRBV28 and TRBJ2-7, with 7 positions matching TRBD2. Sequences were obtained from tumor tissue. CDR3 bases: TGTGCCAGCAGTTTAAGAATGGGAGGGCCCTCCTACGAGCAGTACTTC. This sequence encodes CASSLRMGGPSYEQYF. Full variable domain (rest looked up from reference TRBV28 and TRBJ2-7): DVKVTQSSRYLVKRTGEKVFLECVQDMDHENMFWYRQDPGLGLRLIYFSYDVKMKEKGDIPEGYSVSREKKERFSLILESASTNQTSMYLCASSLRMGGPSYEQYFGPGTRLTVT.